This TCR beta chain was retrieved from a study of a mutant IDH1 vaccine in newly diagnosed glioma. Produced via immunoSEQ multiplex PCR; TCRdb's table is partial and in-frame only. The data show about 55,000 clones, 75% to 85% seen once. This CDR3 is built from 13 residues. The germline CDR1 and CDR2 sequences are MNHNS and SASEGT. Trimming removed 8 bases at V and 3 bases at J, with 14 bases between. In regard to this clone: Its antigen remains unknown.

Time point specified: week 23, last vaccination. Each vaccine dose was 300 ug of mutant IDH1 20-mer peptide, with topical imiquimod. The sequence was collected from a man in his forties with glioma. The V and J genes are TRBV6-1 and TRBJ2-7; D call uncertain. The source material was PBMCs, sampled from a glioma patient whose treatment included an IDH1 peptide vaccine. Here the CDR3 DNA reads TGTGCCAGCCAGGAAGGGATCCTCTACGAGCAGTACTTC. Translating it yields CASQEGILYEQYF.